Below, 8 T cell receptor beta chains from the same sample are listed, as sequenced in a study of breast tumors, draining lymph nodes, adjacent tissues. In TCRdb, the multiplex PCR reads were re-called with MiXCR into one record per CDR3 protein. Of approximately 100,000 distinct CDR3 sequences in the sample, about 20% were seen once. Axillary draining lymph nodes of breast cancer patients supplied the node samples. The source material was axillary lymph node tissue. The receptor set was obtained from a female donor with breast cancer. Some clones in this sample may be carry-over from other donors' samples.

This clonotype was seen many times. The chain couples TRBV5-1 to TRBJ2-2, with 7 bases identical to TRBD2. The junction had 2 bases not matched to a gene; V was cut back by 0 bases and J by 3 bases. Germline-derived CDR1 and CDR2 are SGHRS and YFSETQ. CDR3 size: 15 residues. The CDR3 protein is CASSLDGRDTGELFF. DNA for the CDR3: TGCGCCAGCAGCTTGGATGGGAGGGACACCGGGGAGCTGTTTTTT.

This clonotype has ten or more counts. The CDR3 loop reads CASSYGGTGPSYEQYF. As DNA, the CDR3 is TGCGCCAGCAGCTATGGTGGGACAGGGCCCTCCTACGAGCAGTACTTC. The V gene is TRBV5-1, the J gene TRBJ2-7, with 9 bases that match TRBD1. The V gene end was trimmed by 3 bases and the J gene end by 0 bases; junction bases not matched to a gene: 7. Germline V gives CDR1 SGHRS, CDR2 YFSETQ. The length of the CDR3 is 16 residues.

In this sample, this clonotype turned up many times. This rearrangement joins TRBV6-1 to TRBJ2-7; the match to TRBD1 covers 9 bases. Germline CDR1 MNHNS, CDR2 SASEGT. The V gene end was trimmed by 10 bases and the J gene end by 6 bases; junction bases not matched to a gene: 7. This CDR3 is built from 12 residues. The CDR3 here is CATRQGVFEQYF. In DNA, the CDR3 is TGTGCCACACGACAGGGGGTATTCGAGCAGTACTTC.

On this clonotype itself: A read error is possible here, since a much larger clone lies one base away. Here the CDR3 reads CASSRQGTAETQYF. In DNA, the CDR3 is TGCGCCAGCAGCCGACAGGGGACGGCGGAGACCCAGTACTTC. The chain recombines TRBV4-1 with TRBJ2-5; TRBD1 matches at 8 bases. The CDR3 contains 14 residues. V lost 4 bases and J lost 5; bases outside the gene matches: 6. Germline V gene sequence: CDR1 MGHRA, CDR2 YSYEKL.

This clonotype was counted at least ten times. V is TRBV6-1 and J is TRBJ2-7; no firm D call. CDR1 is MNHNS, CDR2 SASEGT, per germline. V lost 0 bases to trimming and J lost 2 bases, with 5 bases between them. The CDR3 loop spans 13 amino acids. The CDR3 here is CASSEAPPYEQYF. Here the CDR3 DNA reads TGTGCCAGCAGTGAAGCCCCCCCCTACGAGCAGTACTTC.

This clonotype came up many times. The genes are TRBV9 and TRBJ2-3, with 8 bases aligning to TRBD2. Germline V gives CDR1 SGDLS, CDR2 YYNGEE. Unmatched junction bases numbered 6, after V lost 1 base and J lost 2 bases. The CDR3 contains 16 residues. CDR3 DNA sequence: TGTGCCAGCAGCGTACGAACGGGGGGGGACACAGATACGCAGTATTTT. Its protein product is CASSVRTGGDTDTQYF.

This clonotype was counted many times. V and J are TRBV11-3 and TRBJ2-3; 7 bases match TRBD2. V gave up 7 bases and J gave up 1 base; unmatched junction bases: 14. There are 17 residues in the CDR3. The germline V gene encodes CDR1 SGHNT and CDR2 YENEEA. This chain's CDR3 is CASKRGMEREGTDTQYF. CDR3 nucleotides: TGTGCCAGCAAGAGGGGAATGGAACGGGAGGGCACAGATACGCAGTATTTT.

This clonotype was seen ten or more times. The rearrangement links TRBV6-1 to TRBJ1-3; D is undetermined. The V end lost 2 bases, the J end lost 4 bases, and 3 bases lay between the germline ends. CDR1 and CDR2 (germline): MNHNS, SASEGT. CDR3 length: 12 residues. The CDR3 DNA sequence: TGTGCCAGCAGTGAATCCGGAAACACCATATATTTT. Its protein is CASSESGNTIYF.